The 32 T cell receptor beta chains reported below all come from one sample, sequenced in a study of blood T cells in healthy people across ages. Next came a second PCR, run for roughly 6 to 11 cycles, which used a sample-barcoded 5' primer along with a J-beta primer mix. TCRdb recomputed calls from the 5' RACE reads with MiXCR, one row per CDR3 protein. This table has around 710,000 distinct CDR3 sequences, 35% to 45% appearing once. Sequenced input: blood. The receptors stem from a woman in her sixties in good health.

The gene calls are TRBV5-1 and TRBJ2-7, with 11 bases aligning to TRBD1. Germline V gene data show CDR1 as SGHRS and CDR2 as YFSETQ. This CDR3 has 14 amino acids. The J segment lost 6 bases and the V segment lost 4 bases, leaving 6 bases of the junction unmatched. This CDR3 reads CASSTRDRGFEQYF. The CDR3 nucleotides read TGCGCCAGCAGCACCCGGGACAGGGGGTTCGAGCAGTACTTC.

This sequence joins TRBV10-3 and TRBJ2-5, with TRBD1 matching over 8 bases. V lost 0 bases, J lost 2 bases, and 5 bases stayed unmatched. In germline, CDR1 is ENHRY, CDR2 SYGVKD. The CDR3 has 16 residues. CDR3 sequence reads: CAISESGTGRQETQYF. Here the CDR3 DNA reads TGTGCCATCAGTGAGTCGGGGACAGGCCGACAAGAGACCCAGTACTTC.

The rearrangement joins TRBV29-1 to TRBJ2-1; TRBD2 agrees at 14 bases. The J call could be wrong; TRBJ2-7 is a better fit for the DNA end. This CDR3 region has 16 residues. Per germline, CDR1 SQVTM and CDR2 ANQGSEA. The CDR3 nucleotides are TGCAGCGTTGAAGGGGGGACTAGCGGGAGTTACAATGAGCAGTACTTC. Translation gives CSVEGGTSGSYNEQYF.

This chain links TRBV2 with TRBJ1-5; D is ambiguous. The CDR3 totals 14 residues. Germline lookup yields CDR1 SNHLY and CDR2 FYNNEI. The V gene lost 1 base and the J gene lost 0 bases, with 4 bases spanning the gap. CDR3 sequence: CASSEVPSNQPQHF. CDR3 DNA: TGTGCCAGCAGTGAAGTCCCTAGCAATCAGCCCCAGCATTTT.

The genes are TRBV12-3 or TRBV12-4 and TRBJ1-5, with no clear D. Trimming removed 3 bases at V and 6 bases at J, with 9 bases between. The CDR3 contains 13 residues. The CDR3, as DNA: TGTGCCAGCAGTTTGATTGAAGGTCAGCCCCAGCATTTT. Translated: CASSLIEGQPQHF.

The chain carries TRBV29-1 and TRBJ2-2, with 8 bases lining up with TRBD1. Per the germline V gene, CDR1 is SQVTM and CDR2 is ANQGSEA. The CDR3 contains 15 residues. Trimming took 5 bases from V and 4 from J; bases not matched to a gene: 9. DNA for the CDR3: TGCAGCGTTCGACAGACAGGGGTTGCCACCGGGGAGCTGTTTTTT. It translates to CSVRQTGVATGELFF.

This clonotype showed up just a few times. CDR3 loop: CAPPQGTNEKLFF. For the CDR3, the DNA is TGTGCCCCACCACAGGGTACTAATGAAAAACTGTTTTTT. The chain is built from TRBV24-1 and TRBJ1-4, with D maybe TRBD1 (6 bases). V lost 12 bases and J 2 bases, leaving 12 bases between the germline ends. Germline V gene data show CDR1 as KGHDR and CDR2 as SFDVKD. The CDR3 length is 13 residues.

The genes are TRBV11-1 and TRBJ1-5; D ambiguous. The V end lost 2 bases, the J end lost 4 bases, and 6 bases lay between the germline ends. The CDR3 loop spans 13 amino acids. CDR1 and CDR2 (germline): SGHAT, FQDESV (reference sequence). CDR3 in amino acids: CASSLTRNQPQHF. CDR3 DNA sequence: TGTGCCAGCAGCTTAACTCGGAATCAGCCCCAGCATTTT.

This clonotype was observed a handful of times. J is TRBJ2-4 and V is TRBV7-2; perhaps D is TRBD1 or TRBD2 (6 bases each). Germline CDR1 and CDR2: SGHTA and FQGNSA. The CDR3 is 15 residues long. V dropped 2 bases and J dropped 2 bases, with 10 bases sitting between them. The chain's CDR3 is CASSLLGGTKNIQYF. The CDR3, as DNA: TGTGCCAGCAGCTTATTAGGGGGGACCAAAAACATTCAGTACTTC.

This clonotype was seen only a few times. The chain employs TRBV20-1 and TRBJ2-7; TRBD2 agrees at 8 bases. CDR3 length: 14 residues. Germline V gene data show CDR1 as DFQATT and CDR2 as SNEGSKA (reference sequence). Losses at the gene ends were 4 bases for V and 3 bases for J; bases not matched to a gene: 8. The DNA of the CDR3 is TGCAGTGCTAAAGGGACTAGGTTAAGCTACGAGCAGTACTTC. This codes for CSAKGTRLSYEQYF.

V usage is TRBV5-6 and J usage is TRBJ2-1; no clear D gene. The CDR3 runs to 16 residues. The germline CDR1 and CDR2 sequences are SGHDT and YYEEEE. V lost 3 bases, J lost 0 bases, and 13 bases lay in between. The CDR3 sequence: CASSSLGESSYNEQFF. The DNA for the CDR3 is TGTGCCAGCAGCTCTTTGGGCGAGAGCTCCTACAATGAGCAGTTCTTC. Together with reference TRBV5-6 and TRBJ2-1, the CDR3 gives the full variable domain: DAGVTQSPTHLIKTRGQQVTLRCSPKSGHDTVSWYQQALGQGPQFIFQYYEEEERQRGNFPDRFSGHQFPNYSSELNVNALLLGDSALYLCASSSLGESSYNEQFFGPGTRLTVL.

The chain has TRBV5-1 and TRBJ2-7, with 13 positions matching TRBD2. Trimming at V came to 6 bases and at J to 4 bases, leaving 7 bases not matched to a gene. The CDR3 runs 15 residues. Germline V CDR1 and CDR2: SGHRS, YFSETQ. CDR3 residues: CASTPGTSGIYEQYF. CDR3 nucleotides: TGCGCCAGCACACCTGGGACTAGCGGGATTTACGAGCAGTACTTC.

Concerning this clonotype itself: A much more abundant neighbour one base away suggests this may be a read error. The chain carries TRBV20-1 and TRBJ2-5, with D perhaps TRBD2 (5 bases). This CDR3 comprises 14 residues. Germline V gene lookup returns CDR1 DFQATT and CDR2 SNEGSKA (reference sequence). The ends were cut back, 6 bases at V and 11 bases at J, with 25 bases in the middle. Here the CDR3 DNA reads TGCAGTGCGAAGACTACTTTAGCTACCAATGAGCAGTACTTC. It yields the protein CSAKTTLATNEQYF.

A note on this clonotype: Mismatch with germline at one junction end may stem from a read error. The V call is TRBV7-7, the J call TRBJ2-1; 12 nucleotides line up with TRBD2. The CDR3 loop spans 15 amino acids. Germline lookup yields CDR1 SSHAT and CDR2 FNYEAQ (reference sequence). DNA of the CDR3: TGTGCTAGCAGCTTGCTAGCGGGAGGGAGCGATGAGCAGTTCTTC. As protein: CASSLLAGGSDEQFF.

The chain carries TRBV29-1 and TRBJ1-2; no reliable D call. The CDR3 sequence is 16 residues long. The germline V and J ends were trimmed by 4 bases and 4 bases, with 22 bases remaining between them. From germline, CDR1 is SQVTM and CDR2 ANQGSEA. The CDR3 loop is CSVVAGPMGSSYGYTF. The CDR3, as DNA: TGCAGCGTTGTCGCAGGCCCCATGGGGAGCTCCTATGGCTACACCTTC.

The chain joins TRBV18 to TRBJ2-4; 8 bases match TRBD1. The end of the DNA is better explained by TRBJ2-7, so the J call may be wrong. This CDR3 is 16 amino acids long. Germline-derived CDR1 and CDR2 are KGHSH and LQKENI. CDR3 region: CASSPLVRQGPHEQYF. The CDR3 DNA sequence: TGTGCCAGCTCACCACTGGTGAGACAGGGGCCCCACGAGCAGTACTTC.

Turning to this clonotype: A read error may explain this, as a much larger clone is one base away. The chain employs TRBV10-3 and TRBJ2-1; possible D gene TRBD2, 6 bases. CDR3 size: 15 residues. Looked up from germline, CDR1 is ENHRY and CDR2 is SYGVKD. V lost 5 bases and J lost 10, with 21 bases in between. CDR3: CAISSGGGVSSEQFF. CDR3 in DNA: TGTGCCATCAGTTCCGGGGGTGGGGTAAGCTCCGAGCAGTTCTTC.

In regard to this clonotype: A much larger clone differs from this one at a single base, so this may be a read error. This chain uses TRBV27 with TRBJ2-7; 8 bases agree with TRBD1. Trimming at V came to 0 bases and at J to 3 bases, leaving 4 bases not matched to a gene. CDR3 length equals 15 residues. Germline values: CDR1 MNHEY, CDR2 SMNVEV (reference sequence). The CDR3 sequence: CASSLSRQGYYEQYF. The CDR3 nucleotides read TGTGCCAGCAGTTTATCCAGACAGGGGTACTACGAGCAGTACTTC.

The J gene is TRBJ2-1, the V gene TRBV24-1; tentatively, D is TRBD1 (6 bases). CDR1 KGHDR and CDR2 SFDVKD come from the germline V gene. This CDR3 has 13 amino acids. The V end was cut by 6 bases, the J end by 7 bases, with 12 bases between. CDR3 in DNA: TGTGCCACCAGTAGTACAGGGCGAAATGAGCAGTTCTTC. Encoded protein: CATSSTGRNEQFF.

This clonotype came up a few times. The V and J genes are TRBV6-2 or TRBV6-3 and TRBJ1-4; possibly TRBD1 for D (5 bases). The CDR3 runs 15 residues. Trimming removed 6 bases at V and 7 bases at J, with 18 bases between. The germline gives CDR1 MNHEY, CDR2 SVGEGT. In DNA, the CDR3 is TGTGCCAGCAGCATAATGGATCCTGGGGGTGAAAAACTGTTTTTT. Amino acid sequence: CASSIMDPGGEKLFF.

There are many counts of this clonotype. The CDR3 loop is CASGREGITDTQYF. The DNA for the CDR3 is TGTGCCAGCGGGCGGGAGGGCATCACAGATACGCAGTATTTT. The V call is TRBV2, the J call TRBJ2-3, with 9 bases aligning to TRBD2. The germline gives CDR1 SNHLY, CDR2 FYNNEI. The CDR3 is 14 amino acids. V shed 8 bases and J 2 bases; nucleotides not matched to a gene: 5.

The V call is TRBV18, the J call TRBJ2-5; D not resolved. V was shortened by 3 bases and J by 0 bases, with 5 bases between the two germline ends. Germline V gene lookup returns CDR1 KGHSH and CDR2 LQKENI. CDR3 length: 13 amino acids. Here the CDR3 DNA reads TGTGCCAGCTCACCGACAAACCAAGAGACCCAGTACTTC. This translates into CASSPTNQETQYF.

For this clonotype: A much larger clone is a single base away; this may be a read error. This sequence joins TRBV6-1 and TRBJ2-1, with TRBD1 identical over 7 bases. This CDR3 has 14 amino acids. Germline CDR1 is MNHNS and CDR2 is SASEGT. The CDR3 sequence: CASSATGSCNEQFF. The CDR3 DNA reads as TGTGCCAGCAGTGCGACAGGGTCCTGCAATGAGCAGTTCTTC.

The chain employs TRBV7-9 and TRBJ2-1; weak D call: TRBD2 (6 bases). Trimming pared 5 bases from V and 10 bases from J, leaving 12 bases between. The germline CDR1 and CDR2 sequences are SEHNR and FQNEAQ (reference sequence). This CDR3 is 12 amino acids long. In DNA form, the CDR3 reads TGTGCCAGCAGCCCGCGGGAAGGCGAGCAGTTCTTC. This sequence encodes CASSPREGEQFF.

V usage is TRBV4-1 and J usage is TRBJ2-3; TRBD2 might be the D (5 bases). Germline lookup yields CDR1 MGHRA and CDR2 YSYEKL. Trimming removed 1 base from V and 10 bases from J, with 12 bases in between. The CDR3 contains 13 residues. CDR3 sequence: CASSQGGPMAQYF. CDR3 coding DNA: TGCGCCAGCAGCCAAGGAGGGCCGATGGCGCAGTATTTT.

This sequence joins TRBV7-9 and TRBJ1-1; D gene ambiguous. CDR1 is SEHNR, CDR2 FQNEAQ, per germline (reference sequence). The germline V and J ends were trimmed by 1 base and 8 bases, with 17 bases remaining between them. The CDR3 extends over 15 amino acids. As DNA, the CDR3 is TGTGCCAGCAGCTTAGGCCGTTGGGCGTCAGAGGAAGCTTTCTTT. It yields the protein CASSLGRWASEEAFF.

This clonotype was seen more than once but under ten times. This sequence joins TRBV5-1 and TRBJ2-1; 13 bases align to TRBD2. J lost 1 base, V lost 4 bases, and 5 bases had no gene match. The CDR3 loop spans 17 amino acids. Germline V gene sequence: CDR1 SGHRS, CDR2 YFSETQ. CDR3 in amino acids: CASSTWTSGSSYNEQFF. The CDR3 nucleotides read TGCGCCAGCAGCACCTGGACTAGCGGGAGTTCCTACAATGAGCAGTTCTTC.

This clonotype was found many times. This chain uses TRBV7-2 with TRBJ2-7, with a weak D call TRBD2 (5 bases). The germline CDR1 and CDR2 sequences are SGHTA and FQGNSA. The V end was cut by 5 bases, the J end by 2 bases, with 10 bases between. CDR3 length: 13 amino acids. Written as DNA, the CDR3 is TGTGCCAGCAGCGTAGAGCGGACCTACGAGCAGTACTTC. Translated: CASSVERTYEQYF. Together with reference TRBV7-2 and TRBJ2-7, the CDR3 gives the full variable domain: GAGVSQSPSNKVTEKGKDVELRCDPISGHTALYWYRQSLGQGLEFLIYFQGNSAPDKSGLPSDRFSAERTGGSVSTLTIQRTQQEDSAVYLCASSVERTYEQYFGPGTRLTVT.

The CDR3 DNA reads as TGTGCCAGCAGTTTATGGGCACCAATGAACACTGAAGCTTTCTTT. Protein: CASSLWAPMNTEAFF. The chain recombines TRBV12-3 or TRBV12-4 with TRBJ1-1; D gene unclear. This CDR3 spans 15 amino acids. Trimming took 2 bases from V and 0 from J, leaving 10 bases between them.

The CDR3 region has the DNA TGCGCCAGCAGCCACAACAGGGGCATCATCACAGATACGCAGTATTTT. Its translation: CASSHNRGIITDTQYF. The rearrangement links TRBV4-1 to TRBJ2-3; 7 bases fit TRBD1. The junction had 8 bases not matched to a gene; V was cut back by 3 bases and J by 2 bases. Looked up from germline, CDR1 is MGHRA and CDR2 is YSYEKL. This CDR3 spans 16 amino acids.

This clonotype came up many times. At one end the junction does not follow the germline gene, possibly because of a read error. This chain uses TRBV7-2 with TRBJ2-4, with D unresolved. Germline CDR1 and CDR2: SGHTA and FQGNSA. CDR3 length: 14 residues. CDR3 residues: CASSVALAKNIQYF. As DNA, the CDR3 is TGTGCCAGCAGCGTAGCCCTAGCCAAAAACATTCAGTACTTC.

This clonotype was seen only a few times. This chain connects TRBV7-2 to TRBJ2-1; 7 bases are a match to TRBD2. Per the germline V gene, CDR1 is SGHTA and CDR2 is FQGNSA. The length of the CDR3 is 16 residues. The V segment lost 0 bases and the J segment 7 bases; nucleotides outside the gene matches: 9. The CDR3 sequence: CASSLAARAGHNEQFF. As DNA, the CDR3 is TGTGCCAGCAGCTTAGCCGCGAGAGCGGGGCATAATGAGCAGTTCTTC.